Each of the 2 T cell receptor beta chains below was sequenced from the same sample in a study of blood T cell repertoires in COVID-19. Assay: immunoSEQ multiplex PCR; the TCRdb copy retains only in-frame clones and omits some. The sample contains 250,000 or so clones, around nine tenths of which appear only once. Specimen: PBMCs or T cells enriched from blood (not recorded which). All receptors come from a man in his forties who had recovered from COVID-19.

V is TRBV7-3 and J is TRBJ1-2; D not resolved. The CDR3 has 13 amino acids. Per germline, CDR1 SGHTA and CDR2 FQGTGA. Trimming left V 2 bases short and J 4 bases short, with 8 bases between. The CDR3 sequence: CASSLDTFYGYTF. For the CDR3, the DNA is TGTGCCAGCAGCTTAGACACGTTCTATGGCTACACCTTC.

V gene TRBV7-8 combines with J gene TRBJ2-7, with 8 positions matching TRBD1. Trimming at V came to 4 bases and at J to 4 bases, leaving 9 bases not matched to a gene. Germline CDR1 SGHVS, CDR2 FQNEAQ. The CDR3 is 15 amino acids. The CDR3 is CASSSGGQGFYEQYF. The CDR3 coding sequence is TGTGCCAGCAGCTCCGGTGGACAGGGCTTTTACGAGCAGTACTTC.